A single sample gave rise to the 21 T cell receptor beta chains below, sequenced in a study of radiotherapy plus CTLA-4 blockade in lung cancer. The table came from immunoSEQ multiplex PCR; TCRdb's copy has only in-frame clones and leaves some out. The table shows about 38,000 clones, with about three quarters occurring only once. The sample was peripheral blood, taken from a patient treated with radiotherapy plus ipilimumab. The source of these receptors is a human donor with non-small cell lung cancer who had stable disease on radiotherapy plus ipilimumab.

The chain carries TRBV7-9 and TRBJ1-3, with D tentatively TRBD1 (6 bases). The germline V gene has CDR1 SEHNR and CDR2 FQNEAQ (reference sequence). V was clipped by 4 bases and J by 0 bases, with 10 bases between them. This CDR3 is built from 15 residues. CDR3 in DNA: TGTGCCAGCAGCTCTCCGGGACACTCTGGAAACACCATATATTTT. Translating gives CASSSPGHSGNTIYF.

The chain employs TRBV18 and TRBJ1-5; 8 bases fit TRBD1. Germline V gives CDR1 KGHSH, CDR2 LQKENI. V shed 6 bases, J shed 6 bases, and the junction held 4 bases outside the gene matches. The CDR3 loop spans 13 amino acids. The CDR3 sequence is CASSPGGPQPQHF. The CDR3 DNA is TGTGCCAGCTCCCCAGGGGGCCCTCAGCCCCAGCATTTT. The whole variable domain, remainder taken from reference TRBV18 and TRBJ1-5, is NAGVMQNPRHLVRRRGQEARLRCSPMKGHSHVYWYRQLPEEGLKFMVYLQKENIIDESGMPKERFSAEFPKEGPSILRIQQVVRGDSAAYFCASSPGGPQPQHFGDGTRLSIL.

This rearrangement joins TRBV30 to TRBJ1-5, with D perhaps matching TRBD1 (5 bases). The length of the CDR3 is 13 residues. CDR1 is GTSNPN and CDR2 is SVGIG in the germline V gene (reference sequence). V was trimmed by 2 bases and J by 4 bases, leaving 9 bases between them. The CDR3 nucleotides are TGTGCCTGGAGTCGGGGGGAGAATCAGCCCCAGCATTTT. Amino acids: CAWSRGENQPQHF.

Of note for this clone: The sample holds other DNA sequences that translate to the same CDR3. V gene TRBV6-6 combines with J gene TRBJ1-5, with 7 bases lining up with TRBD1. The CDR3 totals 14 residues. The ends lost 4 bases at V and 7 bases at J; junction bases unmatched: 7. Germline V gene lookup returns CDR1 MNHNY and CDR2 SVGAGI (reference sequence). The CDR3 loop is CASSSRQGGQPQHF. The CDR3, as DNA: TGTGCCAGCAGTTCCAGACAGGGTGGGCAGCCCCAGCATTTT.

This clone showed up just a few times. V is TRBV7-6 and J is TRBJ1-1; D is possibly TRBD1 (5 bases). Per the germline V gene, CDR1 is SGHVS and CDR2 is FNYEAQ. The CDR3 extends over 13 amino acids. The V end was cut by 8 bases, the J end by 5 bases, with 15 bases between. The CDR3 coding sequence is TGTGCCAGCGGTAGTCACCCAGGGACTGAAGCTTTCTTT. Protein product: CASGSHPGTEAFF. The entire variable domain, with the rest obtained from reference TRBV7-6 and TRBJ1-1, is as follows: GAGVSQSPRYKVTKRGQDVALRCDPISGHVSLYWYRQALGQGPEFLTYFNYEAQQDKSGLPNDRFSAERPEGSISTLTIQRTEQRDSAMYRCASGSHPGTEAFFGQGTRLTVV.

This clone was seen a single time. The V gene is TRBV6-5, the J gene TRBJ1-5, with D possibly matching TRBD1 (5 bases). CDR1 is MNHEY, CDR2 SVGAGI, per germline. V shed 0 bases and J shed 2 bases, with 11 bases lying between them. The CDR3 extends over 16 amino acids. Here the CDR3 reads CASSYSGREGNQPQHF. CDR3 DNA sequence: TGTGCCAGCAGTTACTCGGGCAGGGAGGGCAATCAGCCCCAGCATTTT.

This chain links TRBV7-2 with TRBJ1-6, with D tentatively TRBD1 (5 bases). There are 14 residues in the CDR3. Germline V gene sequence: CDR1 SGHTA, CDR2 FQGNSA. Trimming shortened V by 1 base and J by 11 bases, and 12 bases separated the two germline ends. The CDR3 here is CASSLEGRVAPLHF. The CDR3, as DNA: TGTGCCAGCAGCTTAGAAGGCAGGGTCGCACCCCTCCACTTT.

The CDR3 sequence is CAWRKGVSSYNEQFF. CDR3 nucleotides: TGTGCCTGGAGGAAAGGGGTTAGCTCCTACAATGAGCAGTTCTTC. This chain uses TRBV30 with TRBJ2-1; a possible D gene is TRBD1 (5 bases). The CDR3 runs 15 residues. The germline V gene has CDR1 GTSNPN and CDR2 SVGIG (reference sequence). V shed 3 bases and J shed 0 bases, with 12 bases lying between them. Drawing the rest from reference TRBV30 and TRBJ2-1, the complete variable domain is SQTIHQWPATLVQPVGSPLSLECTVEGTSNPNLYWYRQAAGRGLQLLFYSVGIGQISSEVPQNLSASRPQDRQFILSSKKLLLSDSGFYLCAWRKGVSSYNEQFFGPGTRLTVL.

As DNA, the CDR3 is TGTGCCAGCAGTGAATCCGGACGAAAAGGAAACACCATATATTTT. Its protein is CASSESGRKGNTIYF. The chain recombines TRBV25-1 with TRBJ1-3; D is ambiguous. Germline CDR1 reads MGHDK; CDR2 reads SYGVNS. Trimming pared 1 base from V and 4 bases from J, leaving 11 bases between. The length of the CDR3 is 15 residues.

A word on this clone: Other DNA sequences in this sample translate to the same CDR3. The genes are TRBV7-3 and TRBJ1-2; TRBD1 might be the D (5 bases). The CDR3 length is 13 residues. V lost 2 bases to trimming and J lost 8 bases, with 12 bases between them. The germline V gene encodes CDR1 SGHTA and CDR2 FQGTGA. CDR3 bases: TGTGCCAGCAGCTTAGGAGGGCGGGGGGGCTACACCTTC. Its translation is CASSLGGRGGYTF. The entire variable domain, with the rest obtained from reference TRBV7-3 and TRBJ1-2, is as follows: GAGVSQTPSNKVTEKGKYVELRCDPISGHTALYWYRQSLGQGPEFLIYFQGTGAADDSGLPNDRFFAVRPEGSVSTLKIQRTERGDSAVYLCASSLGGRGGYTFGSGTRLTVV.

The rearrangement uses TRBV11-2 and TRBJ2-1; 9 positions match TRBD1. The ends lost 6 bases at V and 8 bases at J; junction bases unmatched: 8. Per the germline V gene, CDR1 is SGHAT and CDR2 is FQNNGV. The CDR3 is 14 amino acids. CDR3 sequence (DNA): TGTGCCAGCAGACAGGGACAGGGAAACCATGAGCAGTTCTTC. This gives the protein CASRQGQGNHEQFF.

This clone was observed a few times. The CDR3 loop reads CASSYSRFREQETQYF. CDR3 DNA: TGTGCCAGCAGTTACTCGCGGTTCAGGGAACAAGAGACCCAGTACTTC. The gene calls are TRBV6-5 and TRBJ2-5; D possibly corresponds to TRBD1 (5 bases). V lost 0 bases and J 2 bases, leaving 13 bases between the germline ends. This CDR3 is built from 16 residues. Per the germline V gene, CDR1 is MNHEY and CDR2 is SVGAGI.

This chain connects TRBV6-5 to TRBJ2-7; 7 nucleotides agree with TRBD1. Per germline, CDR1 MNHEY and CDR2 SVGAGI. Trimming took 5 bases from V and 2 from J; bases not matched to a gene: 6. The CDR3 is made up of 14 amino acids. This CDR3 reads CASSGYRGTYEQYF. DNA for the CDR3: TGTGCCAGCAGTGGGTACAGGGGAACCTACGAGCAGTACTTC.

The rearrangement joins TRBV25-1 to TRBJ1-6; D gene ambiguous. Per germline, CDR1 MGHDK and CDR2 SYGVNS. The CDR3 consists of 14 residues. The ends were cut back, 4 bases at V and 9 bases at J, with 13 bases in the middle. In nucleotides, the CDR3 is TGTGCCAGCAGTGTTTCGGGGAAAGCTTCACCCCTCCACTTT. Residues: CASSVSGKASPLHF.

The genes are TRBV27 and TRBJ1-2; D is undetermined. CDR3 length equals 14 residues. V lost 0 bases to trimming and J lost 4 bases, with 9 bases between them. Germline values: CDR1 MNHEY, CDR2 SMNVEV (reference sequence). This CDR3 is CASSLSGQRYGYTF. The CDR3 coding sequence is TGTGCCAGCAGTTTATCTGGGCAGCGCTATGGCTACACCTTC.

The V call is TRBV27, the J call TRBJ2-7, with D maybe TRBD2 (6 bases). CDR3 length: 13 residues. V gave up 3 bases and J gave up 6 bases, with 12 bases separating them. Germline V lookup: CDR1 MNHEY, CDR2 SMNVEV (reference sequence). The CDR3 nucleotides read TGTGCCAGCAGTTTTGGGGCCGGGGGCGAGCAGTACTTC. Protein: CASSFGAGGEQYF.

This clone was found a few times. The chain couples TRBV6-9 to TRBJ1-1; perhaps TRBD1 as D (5 bases). Germline CDR1 reads MNHGY; CDR2 reads SVAAGI. Trimming stripped 7 bases from V and 3 bases from J, with 18 bases between. The CDR3 is 15 amino acids. CDR3 nucleotides: TGTGCCAGCACCCTCGGGACCCTCCCTGACACTGAAGCTTTCTTT. Translated, it gives CASTLGTLPDTEAFF.

The gene calls are TRBV6-1 and TRBJ2-6, with D unresolved. The CDR3 is 15 residues long. Germline-derived CDR1 and CDR2 are MNHNS and SASEGT. V gave up 2 bases and J gave up 0 bases, with 5 bases separating them. The CDR3 region is CASSETGSGANVLTF. The CDR3 nucleotides are TGTGCCAGCAGTGAAACCGGCTCTGGGGCCAACGTCCTGACTTTC.

CDR3 nucleotide sequence: TGTGCCAGCAGTGATGGACAGGGGTTACGGTATGGCTACACCTTC. Translated: CASSDGQGLRYGYTF. The chain is built from TRBV2 and TRBJ1-2, with 9 bases fitting TRBD1. V dropped 3 bases and J dropped 5; count of bases not matched to a gene: 7. This CDR3 is built from 15 residues. Germline CDR1 is SNHLY and CDR2 is FYNNEI.

This chain uses TRBV2 with TRBJ1-5, with 9 positions matching TRBD1. Germline CDR1 reads SNHLY; CDR2 reads FYNNEI. V was clipped by 5 bases and J by 5 bases; unmatched bases: 7. This CDR3 is built from 15 residues. CDR3 sequence reads: CASSSDRGKHQPQHF. The CDR3 DNA follows: TGTGCCAGCAGTTCGGACAGGGGAAAGCATCAGCCCCAGCATTTT.

V usage is TRBV2 and J usage is TRBJ2-5; D unresolved. The CDR3 is 13 amino acids. Between the trimmed V and J ends, which lost 8 bases and 1 base, there was a span of 11 bases. Germline CDR1 SNHLY, CDR2 FYNNEI. This CDR3 is CASPRRSQETQYF. DNA of the CDR3: TGTGCCAGCCCAAGACGGAGCCAAGAGACCCAGTACTTC.